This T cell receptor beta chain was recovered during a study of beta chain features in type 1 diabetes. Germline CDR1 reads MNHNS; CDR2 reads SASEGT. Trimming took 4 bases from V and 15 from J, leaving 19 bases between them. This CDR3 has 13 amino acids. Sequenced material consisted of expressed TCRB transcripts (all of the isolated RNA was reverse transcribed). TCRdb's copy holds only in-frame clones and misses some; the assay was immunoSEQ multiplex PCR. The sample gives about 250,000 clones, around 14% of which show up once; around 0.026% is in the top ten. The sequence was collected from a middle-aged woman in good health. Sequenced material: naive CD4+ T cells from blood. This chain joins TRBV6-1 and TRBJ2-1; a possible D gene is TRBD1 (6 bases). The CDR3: CASSGPRGGRMFF. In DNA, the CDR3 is TGTGCCAGCAGTGGCCCACGTGGGGGCCGAATGTTCTTC.